This entry lists 10 T cell receptor beta chains sequenced from one sample in a study of identical twins. TCRdb recomputed calls from the 5' RACE reads with MiXCR, one row per CDR3 protein. The table includes more than 1.5 million distinct CDR3 sequences, around 29% detected once. What was sequenced was cord blood. These receptors all come from a newborn girl in good health.

V is TRBV12-3 or TRBV12-4 and J is TRBJ1-6, with TRBD1 as a possible D gene (6 bases). V was pared by 6 bases and J by 6 bases, with 12 bases between. This CDR3 is 14 amino acids long. The CDR3 is CASRPQGANSPLHF. As DNA, the CDR3 is TGTGCCAGCAGACCACAGGGAGCTAATTCACCCCTCCACTTT.

This clonotype was seen a few times. This chain connects TRBV15 to TRBJ2-1; 9 positions agree with TRBD1. With 5 bases clipped from V and 7 bases from J, the junction kept 9 bases outside the gene matches. The CDR3 runs 15 residues. Germline V gene sequence: CDR1 LNHNV, CDR2 YYDKDF (reference sequence). The CDR3 DNA reads TGTGCCACCAGCCGGGCAGACAGGGGGGATAATGAGCAGTTCTTC. It codes for CATSRADRGDNEQFF.

For the CDR3, the DNA is TGTGCCATCAGTGCAACGGACTCTCTCTCCTACGAGCAGTACTTC. It translates to CAISATDSLSYEQYF. The rearrangement uses TRBV10-3 and TRBJ2-7; D is perhaps TRBD2 (5 bases). Germline V lookup: CDR1 ENHRY, CDR2 SYGVKD. There are 15 residues in the CDR3. V gave up 4 bases and J gave up 0 bases, with 13 bases separating them.

This chain uses TRBV4-1 with TRBJ2-7; perhaps TRBD2 as D (5 bases). V lost 0 bases to trimming and J lost 0 bases, with 15 bases between them. This CDR3 comprises 17 residues. Germline CDR1 is MGHRA and CDR2 is YSYEKL. This CDR3 is CASSQDPARAASYEQYF. CDR3 nucleotide sequence: TGCGCCAGCAGCCAAGATCCTGCGCGGGCGGCCTCCTACGAGCAGTACTTC.

This clonotype was counted ten times or more. The chain combines TRBV20-1 with TRBJ2-4; D possibly corresponds to TRBD1 (6 bases). This CDR3 is 14 amino acids long. CDR1 is DFQATT and CDR2 is SNEGSKA in the germline V gene (reference sequence). V dropped 6 bases and J dropped 6 bases, with 18 bases sitting between them. The CDR3 reads CSAATDLGGNIQYF. The CDR3 DNA follows: TGCAGTGCCGCGACCGACTTAGGGGGAAACATTCAGTACTTC.

This clonotype was detected once. The V call is TRBV28, the J call TRBJ2-6; TRBD2 aligns across 7 bases. The CDR3 spans 17 residues. J lost 4 bases, V lost 6 bases, and 12 bases had no gene match. Germline CDR1 MDHEN, CDR2 SYDVKM. The DNA of the CDR3 is TGTGCCAGCAGCCGGGACTACCGGACCGGCGGGGCCAACGTCCTGACTTTC. Residues: CASSRDYRTGGANVLTF.

The chain combines TRBV28 with TRBJ1-6; possible D gene TRBD1, 5 bases. V lost 1 base to trimming and J lost 3 bases, with 10 bases between them. CDR1 MDHEN and CDR2 SYDVKM come from the germline V gene. The CDR3 has 16 amino acids. CDR3 DNA: TGTGCCAGCAGTTTATATGGGGGTAACTATAATTCACCCCTCCACTTT. Encoded protein: CASSLYGGNYNSPLHF.

V gene TRBV5-5 combines with J gene TRBJ1-2; 8 bases fit TRBD1. V lost 0 bases to trimming and J lost 8 bases; unmatched junction nucleotides: 15. This CDR3 has 17 residues. Germline lookup yields CDR1 SGHKS and CDR2 YYEKEE (reference sequence). In DNA form, the CDR3 reads TGTGCCAGCAGCTTGGCCATCGCAGGGGGCGGCCATTTGGGCTACACCTTC. It yields the protein CASSLAIAGGGHLGYTF.

This clonotype appeared many times. The V call is TRBV29-1, the J call TRBJ2-5, with a tentative D call TRBD1 (6 bases). With 4 bases removed from V and 6 bases from J, the gap between germline ends came to 15 bases. In germline, CDR1 is SQVTM, CDR2 ANQGSEA. The CDR3 has 13 amino acids. The CDR3 region has the DNA TGCAGCGTTGGCCGTAAGGGGGTACAGACCCAGTACTTC. Its protein is CSVGRKGVQTQYF. The variable domain in full, completed from reference TRBV29-1 and TRBJ2-5, reads SAVISQKPSRDICQRGTSLTIQCQVDSQVTMMFWYRQQPGQSLTLIATANQGSEATYESGFVIDKFPISRPNLTFSTLTVSNMSPEDSSIYLCSVGRKGVQTQYFGPGTRLLVL.

The genes are TRBV6-6 and TRBJ1-2; 9 positions match TRBD1. CDR1 is MNHNY, CDR2 SVGAGI, per germline (reference sequence). The CDR3 runs to 13 residues. Trimming at V came to 6 bases and at J to 7 bases, leaving 6 bases not matched to a gene. The CDR3 DNA reads TGTGCCAGCAGCGGGGACAGGGTCAGTGGCTACACCTTC. Its protein is CASSGDRVSGYTF.